The 9 T cell receptor beta chains below come from one sample, sequenced in a study of T cell repertoires in aging, cancer and after chemotherapy. Multiplex touch-down PCR with TRB-A/B primers amplified rearranged V-D-J TRB sequences. One entry per CDR3 protein results from TCRdb running MiXCR on the multiplex PCR reads. The sample comprises 2,700 or so distinct CDR3 sequences, roughly 54% of which are singletons, and about three fifths rests with the top ten. Peripheral blood genomic DNA, not sorted cells or RNA, was the template. The specimen was blood. These receptors all stem from a human donor with a blood cancer.

The chain is built from TRBV6-1 and TRBJ2-2; the match to TRBD2 covers 12 bases. CDR1 and CDR2 (germline): MNHNS, SASEGT. This CDR3 has 23 amino acids. Unmatched junction bases numbered 32, after V lost 11 bases and J lost 4 bases. The CDR3 protein is CAAVLRDSGLLAGGPVGTGELFF. DNA for the CDR3: TGTGCCGCGGTGCTCCGGGACAGTGGTCTTCTAGCGGGGGGGCCGGTGGGCACCGGGGAGCTGTTTTTT.

The chain uses TRBV12-3 or TRBV12-4 and TRBJ1-1; 7 bases align to TRBD1. The CDR3 has 13 amino acids. Trimming at V came to 5 bases and at J to 3 bases, leaving 3 bases not matched to a gene. CDR3 protein: CASSTRGDTEAFF. In DNA, the CDR3 is TGTGCCAGCAGTACCAGGGGGGACACTGAAGCTTTCTTT.

The V and J genes are TRBV19 and TRBJ1-3, with unresolved D. CDR1 is LNHDA, CDR2 SQIVND, per germline (reference sequence). The CDR3 totals 15 residues. V dropped 6 bases and J dropped 0 bases, with 12 bases sitting between them. As DNA, the CDR3 is TGTGCCAGTAGCCTTAGCGCGGTCTCTGGAAACACCATATATTTT. Protein sequence: CASSLSAVSGNTIYF.

This chain links TRBV6-5 with TRBJ1-6; unclear D gene. Germline V lookup: CDR1 MNHEY, CDR2 SVGAGI. This CDR3 has 15 residues. V lost 6 bases and J lost 0, with 9 bases in between. CDR3 region: CASRDGSSYNSPLHF. CDR3 bases: TGTGCCAGCAGGGACGGGAGCTCCTATAATTCACCCCTCCACTTT.

This clonotype was detected only a few times. The chain joins TRBV12-3 or TRBV12-4 to TRBJ2-7; 7 nucleotides align to TRBD2. The CDR3 has 16 amino acids. The ends lost 6 bases at V and 2 bases at J; junction bases unmatched: 13. The CDR3 nucleotides read TGTGCCAGCAGCCTACGGGGAGCGGGGAAAACCTACGAGCAGTACTTC. This translates into CASSLRGAGKTYEQYF.

The chain is built from TRBV19 and TRBJ2-3, with D maybe TRBD2 (6 bases). With 5 bases removed from V and 6 bases from J, the gap between germline ends came to 21 bases. The CDR3 is 16 amino acids. CDR1 LNHDA and CDR2 SQIVND come from the germline V gene (reference sequence). The CDR3 sequence: CASSFGGMGGHDTQYF. Written as DNA, the CDR3 is TGTGCCAGTAGTTTCGGAGGTATGGGGGGTCACGATACGCAGTATTTT.

A single count supports this clonotype. V is TRBV29-1 and J is TRBJ2-4, with TRBD2 as a possible D gene (6 bases). This CDR3 has 18 amino acids. Germline V gene sequence: CDR1 SQVTM, CDR2 ANQGSEA. V was clipped by 3 bases and J by 6 bases, with 27 bases between them. The CDR3 protein is CSVDGSQFLGGGRNIQYF. The DNA for the CDR3 is TGCAGCGTTGATGGGTCTCAATTCTTGGGGGGAGGTAGAAACATTCAGTACTTC.

The chain couples TRBV7-2 to TRBJ1-4; D is uncertain. CDR3 length: 13 residues. V gave up 7 bases and J gave up 7 bases, with 13 bases separating them. CDR1 and CDR2 (germline): SGHTA, FQGNSA. In nucleotides, the CDR3 is TGTGCCAGCAATAACTGGAGAGGTGAAAAACTGTTTTTT. Encoded protein: CASNNWRGEKLFF.

The chain joins TRBV5-6 to TRBJ1-1; no clear D. Germline V gene lookup returns CDR1 SGHDT and CDR2 YYEEEE. Between the trimmed V and J ends, which lost 2 bases and 1 base, there was a span of 18 bases. This CDR3 is built from 17 residues. The CDR3 nucleotides are TGTGCCAGCAGCTTAGGACCTGGGATCCTGAAGAACACTGAAGCTTTCTTT. Its protein is CASSLGPGILKNTEAFF.